The 25 T cell receptor beta chains reported below all come from one sample, sequenced in a study of blood T cells in healthy people across ages. Next came a second PCR, run for roughly 6 to 11 cycles, which used a sample-barcoded 5' primer along with a J-beta primer mix. Via MiXCR, TCRdb re-called the 5' RACE reads, giving one row per CDR3 protein. Found here are fewer than 1.5 million distinct CDR3 sequences, approximately 42% of them singletons; the top ten hold approximately 7.9%. The specimen was blood. These receptors came from a young woman in good health.

V usage is TRBV12-3 or TRBV12-4 and J usage is TRBJ2-7; 10 bases line up with TRBD2. V shed 8 bases, J shed 1 base, and the junction held 5 bases outside the gene matches. This CDR3 is 14 amino acids long. CDR3: CASGASGGSYEQYF. CDR3 sequence (DNA): TGTGCCAGCGGGGCTAGCGGGGGTTCCTACGAGCAGTACTTC.

This clonotype has just one count. The V and J genes are TRBV21-1 and TRBJ2-7; no DNA check was done on the table's D call, TRBD1. TRBV21-1 is tagged as a pseudogene. The CDR3 loop spans 18 amino acids. The CDR3 DNA reads TGTGCCAGCGGCAAAGCGAATTCAGGGGGGAGGGTCACCTACGAGCAGTACTTC. It encodes CASGKANSGGRVTYEQYF.

This clonotype was counted a few times. The V and J genes are TRBV4-1 and TRBJ2-3, with a tentative D call TRBD2 (6 bases). Trimming took 5 bases from V and 0 from J, leaving 9 bases between them. The germline gives CDR1 MGHRA, CDR2 YSYEKL. This CDR3 comprises 14 residues. The CDR3 DNA follows: TGCGCCAGCAGCGGGGGGACGAGCACAGATACGCAGTATTTT. The encoded protein is CASSGGTSTDTQYF.

This clonotype was seen a few times. The chain carries TRBV7-6 and TRBJ2-3, with D tentatively TRBD1 (5 bases). V was shortened by 3 bases and J by 1 base, with 11 bases between the two germline ends. The CDR3 loop spans 15 amino acids. CDR1 is SGHVS, CDR2 FNYEAQ, per germline. CDR3 DNA: TGTGCCAGCAGCTTCTGGCAGGGTGGCACAGATACGCAGTATTTT. It yields the protein CASSFWQGGTDTQYF.

This clonotype was detected only a few times. The chain has TRBV19 and TRBJ2-1; 8 bases align to TRBD1. CDR1 and CDR2 from the germline V gene are LNHDA and SQIVND (reference sequence). After removal of 5 bases from V and 12 bases from J, the junction contained 9 bases not matched to a gene. The CDR3 has 13 amino acids. CDR3 coding DNA: TGTGCCAGTAGTGGGGCAGGGGGCAGTCGGCAGTTCTTC. This sequence encodes CASSGAGGSRQFF.

The chain has TRBV20-1 and TRBJ2-5; D tentatively reads TRBD1 or TRBD2 (7 bases each). The CDR3 extends over 14 amino acids. Germline lookup yields CDR1 DFQATT and CDR2 SNEGSKA (reference sequence). Trimming stripped 2 bases from V and 4 bases from J, with 14 bases between. The CDR3 DNA sequence: TGCAGTGCTAGAACTCAGGGGGGGAGAGAGACCCAGTACTTC. Translation: CSARTQGGRETQYF.

This clonotype turned up a few times. The chain joins TRBV3-1 to TRBJ2-1; D is unresolved. V was trimmed by 0 bases and J by 10 bases, leaving 13 bases between them. Germline loops: CDR1 LGHDT, CDR2 YNNKEL (reference sequence). The CDR3 loop spans 14 amino acids. The CDR3 DNA reads as TGTGCCAGCAGCCAAGAATATCGGCGGACCGAGCAGTTCTTC. Amino acid sequence: CASSQEYRRTEQFF.

CDR3 coding DNA: TGTGCCAGCAGCTTAGATGGGTTGGGACGGCGGAGCTCCTACGAGCAGTACTTC. Amino acid sequence: CASSLDGLGRRSSYEQYF. The rearrangement joins TRBV7-9 to TRBJ2-7, with D perhaps assigned TRBD1 or TRBD2 (5 bases each). Looked up from germline, CDR1 is SEHNR and CDR2 is FQNEAQ (reference sequence). The V end lost 1 base, the J end lost 0 bases, and 19 bases lay between the germline ends. The CDR3 covers 18 residues.

This chain uses TRBV20-1 with TRBJ1-6; D ambiguous. Germline CDR1 is DFQATT and CDR2 is SNEGSKA (reference sequence). CDR3 length equals 13 residues. Trimming cost V 3 bases and J 8 bases, with 11 bases left between them. The CDR3 sequence: CSARSRLDSPLHF. In DNA form, the CDR3 reads TGCAGTGCTAGGTCCAGACTTGATTCACCCCTCCACTTT.

V gene TRBV25-1 combines with J gene TRBJ1-1, with D unclear. CDR3 size: 12 residues. The germline V gene has CDR1 MGHDK and CDR2 SYGVNS. Trimming left V 7 bases short and J 6 bases short, with 12 bases between. The CDR3 protein is CASTQFGAEAFF. Here the CDR3 DNA reads TGTGCCAGCACCCAGTTCGGGGCTGAAGCTTTCTTT.

The V gene is TRBV18, the J gene TRBJ1-1; unclear D gene. The CDR3 sequence is 14 residues long. Looked up from germline, CDR1 is KGHSH and CDR2 is LQKENI. Trimming left V 2 bases short and J 3 bases short, with 10 bases between. The CDR3 spells CASSPGSGDTEAFF. CDR3 DNA sequence: TGTGCCAGCTCACCAGGCAGTGGGGACACTGAAGCTTTCTTT. The complete variable domain, with remaining parts taken from reference TRBV18 and TRBJ1-1, reads NAGVMQNPRHLVRRRGQEARLRCSPMKGHSHVYWYRQLPEEGLKFMVYLQKENIIDESGMPKERFSAEFPKEGPSILRIQQVVRGDSAAYFCASSPGSGDTEAFFGQGTRLTVV.

The genes are TRBV20-1 and TRBJ2-7; 11 bases are shared with TRBD2. The assigned J gene may be wrong: the sequence end matches TRBJ2-4 better. The CDR3 runs to 13 residues. In germline, CDR1 is DFQATT, CDR2 SNEGSKA (reference sequence). Written as DNA, the CDR3 is TGCAGTGCTACCGGGACTAGCGGAAACATTCAGTACTTC. Its translation: CSATGTSGNIQYF.

Comment on this clonotype: It may be a read error: a sequence one base away is much more abundant. The J gene is TRBJ2-4, the V gene TRBV20-1; 7 bases are a match to TRBD2. The J call is uncertain, as TRBJ2-5 better fits the DNA end. The CDR3 covers 15 residues. Germline values: CDR1 DFQATT, CDR2 SNEGSKA (reference sequence). The CDR3 protein is CSAAGLVGIQETQYF. For the CDR3, the DNA is TGCAGTGCGGCAGGACTAGTGGGGATACAAGAGACCCAGTACTTC.

Ten or more counts support this clonotype. The chain is built from TRBV20-1 and TRBJ2-1; the D is unclear. Trimming left V 5 bases short and J 8 bases short, with 13 bases between. From germline, CDR1 is DFQATT and CDR2 SNEGSKA (reference sequence). CDR3 size: 12 residues. CDR3 protein: CSACLTRDEQFF. CDR3 bases: TGCAGTGCTTGCCTCACCCGGGATGAGCAGTTCTTC.

V usage is TRBV2 and J usage is TRBJ1-5, with TRBD1 as a possible D gene (5 bases). Germline V gene sequence: CDR1 SNHLY, CDR2 FYNNEI. The V gene lost 6 bases and the J gene lost 6 bases, with 21 bases spanning the gap. The CDR3 runs 16 residues. CDR3 sequence reads: CASSENIGQGGQPQHF. The CDR3 DNA sequence: TGTGCCAGCAGCGAAAACATTGGGCAGGGTGGTCAGCCCCAGCATTTT.

This clonotype came up a few times. The gene calls are TRBV20-1 and TRBJ2-1; 9 bases agree with TRBD2. The CDR3 extends over 13 amino acids. Germline CDR1 is DFQATT and CDR2 is SNEGSKA (reference sequence). J was trimmed by 7 bases and V by 6 bases; bases with no gene match: 7. The CDR3 DNA reads TGCAGTGCATCTAGCGGGAAAGGGAATGAGCAGTTCTTC. Translated: CSASSGKGNEQFF.

The chain has TRBV10-3 and TRBJ2-6; D might be TRBD1 (6 bases). Germline CDR1 reads ENHRY; CDR2 reads SYGVKD. The CDR3 loop spans 20 amino acids. The germline V and J ends were trimmed by 4 bases and 0 bases, with 22 bases remaining between them. The DNA for the CDR3 is TGTGCCATCAGTGCATCCCTTCACACAGGGTCGGACTCTGGGGCCAACGTCCTGACTTTC. It specifies CAISASLHTGSDSGANVLTF.

Only a few counts were recorded for this clonotype. The genes are TRBV28 and TRBJ2-4; 8 bases match TRBD1. The assigned J gene may be wrong: the sequence end matches TRBJ2-7 better. This CDR3 has 14 amino acids. Germline CDR1 and CDR2: MDHEN and SYDVKM. CDR3 sequence (DNA): TGTGCCAGCAGATCAGGGGGCGCAGCGGGCGAGCAGTACTTC. It yields the protein CASRSGGAAGEQYF.

The chain combines TRBV21-1 with TRBJ1-5; no check of the table's D call, TRBD1, against the DNA was made. TRBV21-1 is given as a pseudogene. CDR3 length: 17 amino acids. The CDR3: CASSWGQGPGLNQPQHF. CDR3 nucleotides: TGTGCCAGCAGCTGGGGACAGGGTCCGGGGTTGAATCAGCCCCAGCATTTT.

The V gene is TRBV4-1, the J gene TRBJ2-7; the match to TRBD2 covers 8 bases. With V trimmed by 1 base and J by 1 base, 3 bases remained unmatched. Germline V lookup: CDR1 MGHRA, CDR2 YSYEKL. CDR3 length: 15 amino acids. DNA of the CDR3: TGCGCCAGCAGCCAAGGACTAGCGCGTTCCTACGAGCAGTACTTC. Translated, it gives CASSQGLARSYEQYF.

The CDR3 nucleotides are TGCGCCAGCAGCGATCTAGGACTAGCGGGAGGCTACACCGGGGAGCTGTTTTTT. This encodes CASSDLGLAGGYTGELFF. The chain is built from TRBV5-1 and TRBJ2-2; 14 nucleotides agree with TRBD2. The J segment lost 3 bases and the V segment lost 4 bases, leaving 8 bases of the junction unmatched. Germline V gene sequence: CDR1 SGHRS, CDR2 YFSETQ. This CDR3 contains 18 residues. Together with reference TRBV5-1 and TRBJ2-2, the CDR3 gives the full variable domain: KAGVTQTPRYLIKTRGQQVTLSCSPISGHRSVSWYQQTPGQGLQFLFEYFSETQRNKGNFPGRFSGRQFSNSRSEMNVSTLELGDSALYLCASSDLGLAGGYTGELFFGEGSRLTVL.

The rearrangement joins TRBV12-3 or TRBV12-4 to TRBJ1-2, with TRBD1 as a possible D gene (6 bases). This CDR3 is built from 16 residues. The V and J ends lost 0 bases and 6 bases respectively, with 17 bases between them. CDR3 nucleotides: TGTGCCAGCAGTTTAGCGAGACAGGTCGTAGCCGATGGCTACACCTTC. This translates into CASSLARQVVADGYTF.

There are a few counts of this clonotype. The chain links TRBV29-1 to TRBJ2-2, with TRBD1 as a possible D gene (6 bases). The CDR3 runs 12 residues. V lost 4 bases and J 8 bases, leaving 11 bases between the germline ends. The germline gives CDR1 SQVTM, CDR2 ANQGSEA. The CDR3 loop is CSVGAGTGELFF. The CDR3 nucleotides are TGCAGCGTTGGTGCCGGGACAGGGGAGCTGTTTTTT.

The V and J genes are TRBV20-1 and TRBJ1-6; TRBD1 might be the D (5 bases). Germline CDR1 DFQATT, CDR2 SNEGSKA (reference sequence). V lost 1 base and J 7 bases, leaving 14 bases between the germline ends. This CDR3 spans 15 amino acids. In DNA, the CDR3 is TGCAGTGCTAGAGGATCGGGGGGTGGGAATTCACCCCTCCACTTT. Translating gives CSARGSGGGNSPLHF.

This chain uses TRBV5-4 with TRBJ2-1; D ambiguous. V gave up 4 bases and J gave up 6 bases, with 23 bases separating them. The CDR3 extends over 17 amino acids. The V gene's germline CDR1 is SGHNT and CDR2 YYREEE (reference sequence). The CDR3 DNA reads as TGTGCCAGCAGCGCGCAAGGACGGAGACTTAGTCCCAATGAGCAGTTCTTC. Translation gives CASSAQGRRLSPNEQFF.